Listed below are T cell receptor beta chains from one sample, sequenced in a study of control samples from healthy donors and cancer patients. The data were produced by immunoSEQ multiplex PCR, yet TCRdb's version contains in-frame clones alone and is incomplete. The sample has approximately 220,000 clones, around 94% seen once; the top ten hold approximately 1.5%. Sequencing was done on a sample of blood. The receptor source for this set is a man in his forties or fifties in good health. Each CDR3 is given with its conserved first and last residue. The D gene is left open where the match is weak. Expanded clones get a size class; other rows say once, few or many, or leave the size out.

D gene: -
V gene: TRBV5-8
CDR3 length: 15
J gene: TRBJ1-2
clone size: -
CDR3 protein: CASSRRLTGNYGYTF
CDR3 DNA: TGTGCCAGCAGCCGTAGACTTACAGGGAACTATGGCTACACCTTC

D gene: -
V gene: TRBV5-1
CDR3 length: 16
J gene: TRBJ1-1
clone size: -
CDR3 protein: CASSFRGQGLNTEAFF
CDR3 DNA: TGCGCCAGCAGCTTTAGGGGTCAGGGCTTGAACACTGAAGCTTTCTTT

D gene: -
V gene: TRBV23-1
CDR3 length: 15
J gene: TRBJ2-2
clone size: -
CDR3 protein: CASSQAGRLAGELFF
CDR3 DNA: TGCGCCAGCAGTCAAGCCGGCAGGTTAGCCGGGGAGCTGTTTTTT

D gene: -
V gene: TRBV3-1/TRBV3-2
CDR3 length: 13
J gene: TRBJ1-2
clone size: -
CDR3 protein: CASSPQNRAGYTF
CDR3 DNA: TGTGCCAGCAGCCCACAAAACAGGGCTGGCTACACCTTC

D gene: -
V gene: TRBV5-1
CDR3 length: 15
J gene: TRBJ1-1
clone size: -
CDR3 protein: CASSPTSGGDTEAFF
CDR3 DNA: TGCGCCAGCAGTCCCACCTCGGGAGGTGACACTGAAGCTTTCTTT

D gene: -
V gene: TRBV14
CDR3 length: 12
J gene: TRBJ2-7
clone size: -
CDR3 protein: CASSRQSYEQYF
CDR3 DNA: TGTGCCAGCAGCCGACAGTCCTACGAGCAGTACTTC

D gene: -
V gene: TRBV12-3/TRBV12-4
CDR3 length: 12
J gene: TRBJ1-1
clone size: few
CDR3 protein: CATSSGRTEAFF
CDR3 DNA: TGTGCCACCTCCTCGGGGAGGACTGAAGCTTTCTTT

D gene: -
V gene: TRBV5-1
CDR3 length: 13
J gene: TRBJ2-7
clone size: -
CDR3 protein: CASSSTGSGEQYF
CDR3 DNA: TGCGCCAGCAGCTCGACAGGTTCCGGCGAGCAGTACTTC

D gene: -
V gene: TRBV30
CDR3 length: 13
J gene: TRBJ2-7
clone size: -
CDR3 protein: CAWSVSLSGEQYF
CDR3 DNA: TGTGCCTGGAGTGTATCTCTCAGTGGCGAGCAGTACTTC

D gene: -
V gene: TRBV6-2/TRBV6-3
CDR3 length: 15
J gene: TRBJ2-7
clone size: -
CDR3 protein: CASSHTGKVTYEQYF
CDR3 DNA: TGTGCCAGCAGCCATACAGGGAAGGTCACCTACGAGCAGTACTTC

D gene: -
V gene: TRBV19
CDR3 length: 11
J gene: TRBJ1-2
clone size: few
CDR3 protein: CAVAGNYGYTF
CDR3 DNA: TGTGCAGTCGCCGGTAACTATGGCTACACCTTC

D gene: -
V gene: TRBV7-2
CDR3 length: 12
J gene: TRBJ2-4
clone size: -
CDR3 protein: CASSLQGNIQYF
CDR3 DNA: TGTGCCAGCAGCCTACAGGGAAACATTCAGTACTTC

D gene: -
V gene: TRBV9
CDR3 length: 13
J gene: TRBJ2-6
clone size: once
CDR3 protein: CASSINGANVLTF
CDR3 DNA: TGTGCCAGCAGCATCAATGGGGCCAACGTCCTGACTTTC

D gene: -
V gene: TRBV6-5
CDR3 length: 12
J gene: TRBJ2-2
clone size: -
CDR3 protein: CASSLSGGELFF
CDR3 DNA: TGTGCCAGCAGTCTCAGCGGGGGGGAGCTGTTTTTT

D gene: -
V gene: TRBV20-1
CDR3 length: 11
J gene: TRBJ2-1
clone size: -
CDR3 protein: CSAEGYNEQFF
CDR3 DNA: TGCAGTGCTGAAGGGTACAATGAGCAGTTCTTC

D gene: -
V gene: TRBV25-1
CDR3 length: 12
J gene: TRBJ1-1
clone size: -
CDR3 protein: CASSEHGTEAFF
CDR3 DNA: TGTGCCAGCAGTGAACACGGCACTGAAGCTTTCTTT

D gene: TRBD1
V gene: TRBV4-1
CDR3 length: 12
J gene: TRBJ1-2
clone size: -
CDR3 protein: CASSHAGGGYTF
CDR3 DNA: TGCGCCAGCAGCCATGCAGGGGGCGGCTACACCTTC